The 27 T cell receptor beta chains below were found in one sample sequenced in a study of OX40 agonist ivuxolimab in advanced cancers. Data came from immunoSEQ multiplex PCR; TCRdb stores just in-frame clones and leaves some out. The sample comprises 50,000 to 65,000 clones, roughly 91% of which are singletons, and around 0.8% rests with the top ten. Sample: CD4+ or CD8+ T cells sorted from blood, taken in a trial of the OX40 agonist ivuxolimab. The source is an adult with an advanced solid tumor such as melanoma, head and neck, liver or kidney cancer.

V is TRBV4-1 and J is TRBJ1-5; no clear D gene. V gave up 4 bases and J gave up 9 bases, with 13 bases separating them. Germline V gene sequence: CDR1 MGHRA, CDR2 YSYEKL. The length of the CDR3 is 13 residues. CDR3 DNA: TGCGCCAGCAGCCCTCCGTTCGATCCGCCCCAGCATTTT. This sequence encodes CASSPPFDPPQHF.

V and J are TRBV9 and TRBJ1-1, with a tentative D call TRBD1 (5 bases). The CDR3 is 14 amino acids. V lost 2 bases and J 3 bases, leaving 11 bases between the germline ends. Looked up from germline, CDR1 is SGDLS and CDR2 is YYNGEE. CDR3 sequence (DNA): TGTGCCAGCAGCGTGCTAGACAGCCACACTGAAGCTTTCTTT. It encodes CASSVLDSHTEAFF.

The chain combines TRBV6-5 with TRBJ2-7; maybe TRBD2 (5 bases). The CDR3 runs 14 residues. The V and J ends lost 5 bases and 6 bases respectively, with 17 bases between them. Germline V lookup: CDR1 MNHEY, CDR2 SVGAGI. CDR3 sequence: CASSPRRSGGEQYF. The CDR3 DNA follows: TGTGCCAGCAGTCCCCGCCGAAGCGGTGGCGAGCAGTACTTC.

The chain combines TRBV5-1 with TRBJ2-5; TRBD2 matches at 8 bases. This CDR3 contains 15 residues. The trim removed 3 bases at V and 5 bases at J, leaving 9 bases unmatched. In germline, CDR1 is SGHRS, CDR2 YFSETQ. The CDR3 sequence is CASSYLAGSRETQYF. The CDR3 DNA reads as TGCGCCAGCAGCTACTTAGCGGGATCCCGGGAGACCCAGTACTTC.

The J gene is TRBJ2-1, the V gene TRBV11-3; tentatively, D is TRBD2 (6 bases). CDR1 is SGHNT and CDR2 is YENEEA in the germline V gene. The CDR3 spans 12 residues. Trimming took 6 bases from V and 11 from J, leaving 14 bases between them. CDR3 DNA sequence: TGTGCCAGCAGTTTCTCCGGGACTCAGCAGTTCTTC. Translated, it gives CASSFSGTQQFF.

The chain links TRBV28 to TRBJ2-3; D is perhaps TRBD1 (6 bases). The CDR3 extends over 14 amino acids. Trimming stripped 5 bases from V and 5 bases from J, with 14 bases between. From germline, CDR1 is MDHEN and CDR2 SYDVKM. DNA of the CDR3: TGTGCCAGCAGTCCAGGGGCCATAAGAGATACGCAGTATTTT. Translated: CASSPGAIRDTQYF.

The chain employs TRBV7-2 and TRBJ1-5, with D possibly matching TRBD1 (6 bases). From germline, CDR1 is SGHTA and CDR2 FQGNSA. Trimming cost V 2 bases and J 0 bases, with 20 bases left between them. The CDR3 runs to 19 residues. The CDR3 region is CASSLSSTGVFYSNQPQHF. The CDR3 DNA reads TGTGCCAGCAGCTTATCTTCGACAGGAGTGTTTTATAGCAATCAGCCCCAGCATTTT.

CDR3 coding DNA: TGTGCCACCAGCAGAGACGGACTTCCCACCTACGAGCAGTACTTC. This gives the protein CATSRDGLPTYEQYF. The chain carries TRBV15 and TRBJ2-7; a weak D match, TRBD2 (5 bases). The CDR3 length is 15 residues. The germline V gene encodes CDR1 LNHNV and CDR2 YYDKDF (reference sequence). Trimming removed 0 bases from V and 2 bases from J, with 11 bases in between. Drawing the rest from reference TRBV15 and TRBJ2-7, the complete variable domain is DAMVIQNPRYQVTQFGKPVTLSCSQTLNHNVMYWYQQKSSQAPKLLFHYYDKDFNNEADTPDNFQSRRPNTSFCFLDIRSPGLGDTAMYLCATSRDGLPTYEQYFGPGTRLTVT.

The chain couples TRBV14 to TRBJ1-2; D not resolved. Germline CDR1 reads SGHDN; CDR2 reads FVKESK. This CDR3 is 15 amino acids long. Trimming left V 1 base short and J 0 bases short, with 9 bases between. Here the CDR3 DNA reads TGTGCCAGCAGCCAAGCTACAATTACTAACTATGGCTACACCTTC. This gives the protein CASSQATITNYGYTF.

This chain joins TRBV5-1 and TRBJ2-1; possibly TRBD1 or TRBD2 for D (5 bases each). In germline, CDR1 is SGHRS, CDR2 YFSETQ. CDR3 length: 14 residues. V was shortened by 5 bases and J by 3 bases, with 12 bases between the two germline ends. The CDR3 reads CASREQDFYNEQFF. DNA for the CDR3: TGCGCCAGCAGGGAACAGGACTTCTACAATGAGCAGTTCTTC.

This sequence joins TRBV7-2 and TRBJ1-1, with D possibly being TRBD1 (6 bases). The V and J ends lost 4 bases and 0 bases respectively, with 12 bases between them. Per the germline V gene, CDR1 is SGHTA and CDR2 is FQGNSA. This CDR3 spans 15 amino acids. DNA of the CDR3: TGTGCCAGCAGCTCCCAGGGGAGCGTGAACACTGAAGCTTTCTTT. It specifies CASSSQGSVNTEAFF. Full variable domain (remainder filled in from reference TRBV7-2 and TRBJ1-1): GAGVSQSPSNKVTEKGKDVELRCDPISGHTALYWYRQSLGQGLEFLIYFQGNSAPDKSGLPSDRFSAERTGGSVSTLTIQRTQQEDSAVYLCASSSQGSVNTEAFFGQGTRLTVV.

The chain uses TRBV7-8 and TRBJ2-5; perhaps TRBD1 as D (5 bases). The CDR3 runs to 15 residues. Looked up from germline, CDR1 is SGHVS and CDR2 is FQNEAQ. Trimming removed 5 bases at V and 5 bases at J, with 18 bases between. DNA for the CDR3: TGTGCCAGCAGCCAAACCAAGGGGATCCGGGAGACCCAGTACTTC. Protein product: CASSQTKGIRETQYF.

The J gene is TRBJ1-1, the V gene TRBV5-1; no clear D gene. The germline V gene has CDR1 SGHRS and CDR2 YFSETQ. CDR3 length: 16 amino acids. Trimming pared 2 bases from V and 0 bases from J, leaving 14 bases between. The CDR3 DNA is TGCGCCAGCAGCTTCGTCGGCGGGAACATGAACACTGAAGCTTTCTTT. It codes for CASSFVGGNMNTEAFF.

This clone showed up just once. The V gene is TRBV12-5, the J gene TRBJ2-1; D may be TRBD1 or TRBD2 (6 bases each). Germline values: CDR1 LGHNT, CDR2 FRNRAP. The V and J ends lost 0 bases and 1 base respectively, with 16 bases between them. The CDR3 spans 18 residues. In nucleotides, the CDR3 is TGTGCTAGTGGTTTGGTGGCCCTCGGGGGCCAATCCTACAATGAGCAGTTCTTC. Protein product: CASGLVALGGQSYNEQFF.

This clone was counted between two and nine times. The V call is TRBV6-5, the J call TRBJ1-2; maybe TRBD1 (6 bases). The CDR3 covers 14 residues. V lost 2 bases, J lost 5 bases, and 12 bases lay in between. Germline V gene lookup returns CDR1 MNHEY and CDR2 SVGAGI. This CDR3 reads CASSYAGGLYGYTF. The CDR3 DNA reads TGTGCCAGCAGTTACGCCGGGGGGCTGTATGGCTACACCTTC.

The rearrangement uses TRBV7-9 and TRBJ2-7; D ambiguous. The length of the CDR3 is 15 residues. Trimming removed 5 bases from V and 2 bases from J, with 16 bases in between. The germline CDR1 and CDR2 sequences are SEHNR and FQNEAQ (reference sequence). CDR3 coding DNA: TGTGCCAGCAGCCAGATCTGGAGCACTCCCTACGAGCAGTACTTC. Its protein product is CASSQIWSTPYEQYF. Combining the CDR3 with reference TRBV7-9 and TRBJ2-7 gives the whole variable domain DTGVSQNPRHKITKRGQNVTFRCDPISEHNRLYWYRQTLGQGPEFLTYFQNEAQLEKSRLLSDRFSAERPKGSFSTLEIQRTEQGDSAMYLCASSQIWSTPYEQYFGPGTRLTVT.

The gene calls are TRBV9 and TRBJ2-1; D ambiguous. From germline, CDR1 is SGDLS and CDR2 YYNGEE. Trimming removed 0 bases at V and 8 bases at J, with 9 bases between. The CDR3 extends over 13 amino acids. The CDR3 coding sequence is TGTGCCAGCAGCGTAGGTCGGTTGGATGAGCAGTTCTTC. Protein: CASSVGRLDEQFF.

DNA of the CDR3: TGTGCCAGCAGCTTAGAGGACGGGACGCAGTATTTT. This gives the protein CASSLEDGTQYF. V gene TRBV7-9 combines with J gene TRBJ2-3; D remains ambiguous. This CDR3 is 12 amino acids long. Trimming removed 1 base from V and 9 bases from J, with 8 bases in between. Germline V gives CDR1 SEHNR, CDR2 FQNEAQ (reference sequence).

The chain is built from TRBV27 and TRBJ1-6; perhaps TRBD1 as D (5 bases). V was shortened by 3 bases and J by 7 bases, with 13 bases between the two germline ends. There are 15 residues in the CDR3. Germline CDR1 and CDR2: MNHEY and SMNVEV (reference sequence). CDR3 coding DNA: TGTGCCAGCAGTTTTGGGGGTGGTGGCAATTCACCCCTCCACTTT. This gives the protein CASSFGGGGNSPLHF.

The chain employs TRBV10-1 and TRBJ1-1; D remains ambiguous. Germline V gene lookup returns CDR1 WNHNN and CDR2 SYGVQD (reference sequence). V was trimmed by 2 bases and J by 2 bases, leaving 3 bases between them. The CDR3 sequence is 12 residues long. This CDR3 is CASSEANTEAFF. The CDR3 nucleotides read TGCGCCAGCAGTGAGGCAAACACTGAAGCTTTCTTT.

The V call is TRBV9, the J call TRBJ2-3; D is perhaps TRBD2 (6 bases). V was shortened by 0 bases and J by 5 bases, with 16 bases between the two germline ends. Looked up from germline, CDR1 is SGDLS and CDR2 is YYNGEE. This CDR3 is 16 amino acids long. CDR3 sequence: CASSVGLGPGLDTQYF. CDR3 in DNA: TGTGCCAGCAGCGTAGGACTAGGGCCTGGGTTAGATACGCAGTATTTT.

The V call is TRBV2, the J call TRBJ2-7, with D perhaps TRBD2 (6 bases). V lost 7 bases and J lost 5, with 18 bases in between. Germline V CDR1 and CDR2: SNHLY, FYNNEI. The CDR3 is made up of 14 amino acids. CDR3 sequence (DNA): TGTGCCAGCACCTTAGCGGCCCGAGGAAACGAGCAGTACTTC. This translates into CASTLAARGNEQYF. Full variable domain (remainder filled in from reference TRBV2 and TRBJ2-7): EPEVTQTPSHQVTQMGQEVILRCVPISNHLYFYWYRQILGQKVEFLVSFYNNEISEKSEIFDDQFSVERPDGSNFTLKIRSTKLEDSAMYFCASTLAARGNEQYFGPGTRLTVT.

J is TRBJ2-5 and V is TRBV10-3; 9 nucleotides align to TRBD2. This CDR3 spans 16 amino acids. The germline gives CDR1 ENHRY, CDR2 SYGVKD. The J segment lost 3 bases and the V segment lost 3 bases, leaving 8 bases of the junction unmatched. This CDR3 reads CAISDELAGGKETQYF. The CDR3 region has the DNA TGTGCCATCAGTGATGAGCTCGCGGGAGGGAAAGAGACCCAGTACTTC.

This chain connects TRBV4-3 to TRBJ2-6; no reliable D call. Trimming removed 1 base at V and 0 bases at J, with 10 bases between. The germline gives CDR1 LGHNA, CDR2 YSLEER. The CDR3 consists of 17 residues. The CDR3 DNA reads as TGCGCCAGCAGCCAAGTCCTTATTAGCTCTGGGGCCAACGTCCTGACTTTC. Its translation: CASSQVLISSGANVLTF.

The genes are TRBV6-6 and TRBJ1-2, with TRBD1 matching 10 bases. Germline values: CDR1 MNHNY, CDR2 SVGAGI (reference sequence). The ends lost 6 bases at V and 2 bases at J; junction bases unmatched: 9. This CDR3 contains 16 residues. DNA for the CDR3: TGTGCCAGCAGACAAGCACCGGGACAGGGGAACTATGGCTACACCTTC. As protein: CASRQAPGQGNYGYTF.

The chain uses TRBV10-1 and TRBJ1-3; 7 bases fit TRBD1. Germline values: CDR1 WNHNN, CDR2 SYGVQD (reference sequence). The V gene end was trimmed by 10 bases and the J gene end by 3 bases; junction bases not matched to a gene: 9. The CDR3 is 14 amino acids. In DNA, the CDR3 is TGCGCCATACCCCGTGACAGGGATGGAAACACCATATATTTT. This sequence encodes CAIPRDRDGNTIYF.

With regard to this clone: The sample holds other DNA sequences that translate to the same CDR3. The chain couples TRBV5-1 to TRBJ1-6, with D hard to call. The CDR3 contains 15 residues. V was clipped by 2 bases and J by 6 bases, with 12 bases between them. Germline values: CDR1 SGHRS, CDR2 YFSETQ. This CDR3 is CASSLSAGSNSPLHF. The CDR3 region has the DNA TGCGCCAGCAGCTTATCAGCAGGTTCTAATTCACCCCTCCACTTT.